Listed here are 26 T cell receptor beta chains from one sample, sequenced in a study of PD-1 blockade in classical Hodgkin lymphoma. The protocol was immunoSEQ multiplex PCR, while the TCRdb copy is restricted to in-frame clones and leaves out a portion. The sample consists of about 6,800 clones, approximately 80% of them appearing once. With no exception, relapse followed autologous stem cell transplantation in all patients, and brentuximab vedotin exposure varied. The authors purified CD4+ T cells from thawed PBMCs by magnetic negative selection. Source: CD4+ T cells from blood, taken at baseline. Receptors were obtained from a human donor with classical Hodgkin lymphoma.

V gene TRBV28 combines with J gene TRBJ2-4; 8 nucleotides agree with TRBD2. Germline CDR1 MDHEN, CDR2 SYDVKM. J was trimmed by 5 bases and V by 6 bases; bases with no gene match: 18. CDR3 size: 18 residues. The CDR3 loop is CASRSLWGLVGSQNIQYF. The CDR3 DNA follows: TGTGCCAGCAGATCCTTATGGGGACTAGTCGGTTCCCAAAACATTCAGTACTTC.

The chain has TRBV10-2 and TRBJ2-3; D possibly corresponds to TRBD2 (5 bases). Germline CDR1 is WSHSY and CDR2 is SAAADI. The CDR3 is 13 residues long. Trimming cost V 6 bases and J 1 base, with 8 bases left between them. CDR3 DNA: TGCGCCAGCAGGATGAGGGGCACAGATACGCAGTATTTT. This gives the protein CASRMRGTDTQYF.

V gene TRBV10-1 combines with J gene TRBJ2-7; unclear D gene. Germline V CDR1 and CDR2: WNHNN, SYGVQD (reference sequence). The CDR3 spans 14 residues. Trimming removed 4 bases at V and 1 base at J, with 11 bases between. The CDR3 spells CASSVGRASYEQYF. The CDR3, as DNA: TGCGCCAGCAGTGTGGGCAGAGCGTCCTACGAGCAGTACTTC.

This chain connects TRBV27 to TRBJ2-1, with D perhaps being TRBD1 or TRBD2 (5 bases each). The CDR3 is 15 residues long. Between the trimmed V and J ends, which lost 5 bases and 10 bases, there was a span of 21 bases. Germline CDR1 reads MNHEY; CDR2 reads SMNVEV (reference sequence). In nucleotides, the CDR3 is TGTGCCAGCAGTCCCGGGACGGCGACCCCGGGAGAGCAGTTCTTC. It codes for CASSPGTATPGEQFF.

This clone was counted a single time. A junction boundary mismatches the germline segment, possibly from a read error. The rearrangement joins TRBV28 to TRBJ1-4; weak D call: TRBD1 (5 bases). Per the germline V gene, CDR1 is MDHEN and CDR2 is SYDVKM. The CDR3 is made up of 14 amino acids. The CDR3: CASTRMGGNEKLLF. CDR3 nucleotide sequence: TGTGCCAGCACTAGGATGGGGGGGAATGAAAAACTGCTTTTT.

The rearrangement links TRBV5-5 to TRBJ2-1; 9 bases are a match to TRBD1. After removal of 5 bases from V and 2 bases from J, the junction contained 11 bases not matched to a gene. The CDR3 totals 17 residues. The germline V gene encodes CDR1 SGHKS and CDR2 YYEKEE (reference sequence). CDR3 DNA sequence: TGTGCCAGCAGGAGGACAGGGGCTCCTCTGGCCTACAATGAGCAGTTCTTC. Amino acid sequence: CASRRTGAPLAYNEQFF. The full variable domain, with the rest looked up from reference TRBV5-5 and TRBJ2-1, is DAGVTQSPTHLIKTRGQQVTLRCSPISGHKSVSWYQQVLGQGPQFIFQYYEKEERGRGNFPDRFSARQFPNYSSELNVNALLLGDSALYLCASRRTGAPLAYNEQFFGPGTRLTVL.

The V gene is TRBV7-7, the J gene TRBJ2-5, with D perhaps TRBD2 (6 bases). Germline V gives CDR1 SSHAT, CDR2 FNYEAQ (reference sequence). The germline V and J ends were trimmed by 5 bases and 9 bases, with 19 bases remaining between them. The CDR3 runs to 14 residues. CDR3 sequence: CASSPQGGVEAQYF. The CDR3 bases are TGTGCCAGCAGCCCCCAAGGCGGGGTGGAGGCCCAGTACTTC.

The V gene is TRBV25-1, the J gene TRBJ2-3; D gene unclear. Trimming shortened V by 9 bases and J by 6 bases, and 19 bases separated the two germline ends. Per the germline V gene, CDR1 is MGHDK and CDR2 is SYGVNS. The length of the CDR3 is 14 residues. CDR3 coding DNA: TGTGCCAGTCTGGTCAATGGGATCGCGGATACGCAGTATTTT. As protein: CASLVNGIADTQYF.

The V call is TRBV5-1, the J call TRBJ2-7; 9 bases line up with TRBD1. CDR3 size: 14 residues. V lost 4 bases, J lost 4 bases, and 6 bases stayed unmatched. Germline CDR1 SGHRS, CDR2 YFSETQ. DNA of the CDR3: TGCGCCAGCAGCCGTACCGGGACAGGGTACGAGCAGTACTTC. Its translation is CASSRTGTGYEQYF.

This chain uses TRBV2 with TRBJ1-2; no clear D gene. Looked up from germline, CDR1 is SNHLY and CDR2 is FYNNEI. V lost 7 bases and J 5 bases, leaving 14 bases between the germline ends. The CDR3 contains 13 residues. CDR3 DNA sequence: TGTGCCAGCAAGAGTGACGTAGTGTATGGCTACACCTTC. As protein: CASKSDVVYGYTF.

In DNA, the CDR3 is TGTGCCAGCAGTCCCGGGACAGGGAAAATGAACACTGAAGCTTTCTTT. This sequence encodes CASSPGTGKMNTEAFF. The V gene is TRBV6-4, the J gene TRBJ1-1, with 9 bases that match TRBD1. The CDR3 extends over 16 amino acids. With V trimmed by 5 bases and J by 0 bases, 7 bases remained unmatched. The germline CDR1 and CDR2 sequences are MRHNA and SNTAGT.

This chain uses TRBV5-1 with TRBJ2-7; 12 nucleotides line up with TRBD1. Germline-derived CDR1 and CDR2 are SGHRS and YFSETQ. Unmatched junction bases numbered 6, after V lost 4 bases and J lost 4 bases. The CDR3 covers 15 residues. CDR3 in amino acids: CASSEGQGAFYEQYF. In DNA, the CDR3 is TGCGCCAGCAGCGAGGGACAGGGGGCATTTTACGAGCAGTACTTC.

V usage is TRBV30 and J usage is TRBJ2-7; the match to TRBD2 covers 10 bases. CDR3 size: 16 residues. Unmatched junction bases numbered 12, after V lost 0 bases and J lost 7 bases. Germline CDR1 is GTSNPN and CDR2 is SVGIG (reference sequence). In nucleotides, the CDR3 is TGTGCCTGGAGTGTACGGGCTAGCGGGGGCCTTAGAGAGCAGTACTTC. Translated, it gives CAWSVRASGGLREQYF.

This chain uses TRBV5-4 with TRBJ2-7, with D perhaps assigned TRBD1 or TRBD2 (5 bases each). Trimming cost V 4 bases and J 2 bases, with 16 bases left between them. The germline V gene has CDR1 SGHNT and CDR2 YYREEE (reference sequence). The CDR3 covers 15 residues. The CDR3 DNA reads as TGTGCCAGCAGCAGCTCGGGGACGCCCACCTACGAGCAGTACTTC. Translation gives CASSSSGTPTYEQYF.

The V call is TRBV10-1, the J call TRBJ2-2; D possibly corresponds to TRBD1 (7 bases). V was trimmed by 8 bases and J by 0 bases, leaving 16 bases between them. The CDR3 runs 16 residues. Germline lookup yields CDR1 WNHNN and CDR2 SYGVQD (reference sequence). CDR3 in amino acids: CASSAGQTANTGELFF. The DNA for the CDR3 is TGCGCCAGCTCGGCGGGACAGACCGCGAACACCGGGGAGCTGTTTTTT.

This clone turned up a few times. V gene TRBV11-2 combines with J gene TRBJ2-2; no firm D call. V lost 0 bases and J 4 bases, leaving 9 bases between the germline ends. The CDR3 covers 15 residues. The germline gives CDR1 SGHAT, CDR2 FQNNGV. The DNA of the CDR3 is TGTGCCAGCAGCTTAGACGGTCTTCGCACCGGGGAGCTGTTTTTT. Its protein product is CASSLDGLRTGELFF.

The chain links TRBV30 to TRBJ2-1, with TRBD2 matching over 12 bases. Germline V CDR1 and CDR2: GTSNPN, SVGIG (reference sequence). V dropped 3 bases and J dropped 3; count of bases not matched to a gene: 12. The CDR3 contains 18 residues. The CDR3 DNA follows: TGTGCCTGGAGCCGGACTAGCGGGAATGGGGGTTACTACAATGAGCAGTTCTTC. Amino acids: CAWSRTSGNGGYYNEQFF.

The CDR3 DNA follows: TGTGCCAGCAGCTTGGCTGGGGGAAACTACGAGCAGTACTTC. Translation gives CASSLAGGNYEQYF. The V call is TRBV5-4, the J call TRBJ2-7; D could derive from TRBD1 or TRBD2 (5 bases each). Trimming removed 0 bases at V and 3 bases at J, with 10 bases between. Germline values: CDR1 SGHNT, CDR2 YYREEE (reference sequence). This CDR3 region has 14 residues.

Only one count was recorded for this clone. The chain has TRBV6-1 and TRBJ1-3; D possibly corresponds to TRBD1 (6 bases). Germline V CDR1 and CDR2: MNHNS, SASEGT. V lost 2 bases and J lost 4, with 9 bases in between. This CDR3 comprises 14 residues. CDR3 sequence (DNA): TGTGCCAGCAGTGAACTAGGACAGGGAAACACCATATATTTT. This encodes CASSELGQGNTIYF.

This clone was picked up one time. This rearrangement joins TRBV5-5 to TRBJ1-1; no reliable D call. Germline lookup yields CDR1 SGHKS and CDR2 YYEKEE (reference sequence). This CDR3 is 14 amino acids long. Trimming took off 2 bases at V and 5 bases at J, with 13 bases between the two ends. The CDR3 here is CASSLEGLITEAFF. CDR3 sequence (DNA): TGTGCCAGCAGCTTAGAGGGCTTGATTACTGAAGCTTTCTTT.

The rearrangement uses TRBV14 and TRBJ2-7; 12 bases match TRBD2. V shed 0 bases, J shed 10 bases, and the junction held 10 bases outside the gene matches. The germline V gene encodes CDR1 SGHDN and CDR2 FVKESK. The CDR3 has 16 residues. The CDR3 nucleotides read TGTGCCAGCAGCCAAGATCGGCTCCTAGCGGGAGGGCCTCAGTACTTC. It is translated as CASSQDRLLAGGPQYF.

This clone was observed a few times. This chain connects TRBV5-5 to TRBJ2-1; D uncertain. This CDR3 spans 13 amino acids. Germline CDR1 and CDR2: SGHKS and YYEKEE (reference sequence). Trimming shortened V by 0 bases and J by 8 bases, and 9 bases separated the two germline ends. The CDR3 spells CASSLAPRDEQFF. The CDR3 nucleotides read TGTGCCAGCAGCTTGGCCCCTCGAGATGAGCAGTTCTTC.

J is TRBJ1-3 and V is TRBV6-5; 7 nucleotides line up with TRBD1. CDR1 is MNHEY, CDR2 SVGAGI, per germline. With V trimmed by 6 bases and J by 2 bases, 7 bases remained unmatched. The CDR3 runs 15 residues. In DNA form, the CDR3 reads TGTGCCAGCAGCAGGGGACAGATTCCTGGAAACACCATATATTTT. It encodes CASSRGQIPGNTIYF.

This clone was observed a single time. The gene calls are TRBV27 and TRBJ2-6, with D possibly TRBD1 on 6 matching bases. Trimming shortened V by 6 bases and J by 1 base, and 13 bases separated the two germline ends. CDR1 is MNHEY, CDR2 SMNVEV, per germline (reference sequence). The CDR3 is 16 residues long. CDR3 region: CASRPGQRSGANVLTF. CDR3 DNA sequence: TGTGCCAGCAGGCCGGGACAACGTTCTGGGGCCAACGTCCTGACTTTC.

CDR3 sequence (DNA): TGCGCCAGCAGCTTGAAGTGGACCGGAGGAGTGGTAGGCACTGAAGCTTTCTTT. Translating gives CASSLKWTGGVVGTEAFF. J is TRBJ1-1 and V is TRBV5-1; D is undetermined. CDR1 and CDR2 from the germline V gene are SGHRS and YFSETQ. The CDR3 is made up of 18 amino acids. V was trimmed by 1 base and J by 4 bases, leaving 23 bases between them.

V is TRBV5-1 and J is TRBJ2-7; D is unresolved. Trimming cost V 5 bases and J 2 bases, with 20 bases left between them. Germline CDR1 and CDR2: SGHRS and YFSETQ. This CDR3 spans 16 amino acids. The CDR3 reads CASRRGTWTDPYEQYF. As DNA, the CDR3 is TGCGCCAGCAGGCGTGGTACTTGGACGGACCCCTACGAGCAGTACTTC.